What follows are 12 T cell receptor beta chains derived from one specimen sequenced in a study of CD8 T cells in Susac syndrome. RNA was extracted with the RNeasy kit, and a quantity of 0.5 to 1 ug was reverse transcribed using random hexamers. TCRdb ran MiXCR on the immunoSEQ multiplex PCR reads and lists one entry per CDR3 protein. The table records around 150,000 distinct CDR3 sequences, around 94% of them present only once. Input material: CD4+ T cells from PBMCs. These TCRs come from a human donor with multiple sclerosis.

This chain joins TRBV19 and TRBJ1-2, with a weak D call TRBD1 (6 bases). Trimming stripped 6 bases from V and 1 base from J, with 21 bases between. CDR3 size: 17 residues. Germline CDR1 and CDR2: LNHDA and SQIVND (reference sequence). The CDR3 spells CASRKVFTGRDNYGYTF. CDR3 sequence (DNA): TGTGCCAGTAGAAAAGTATTCACAGGGAGGGATAACTATGGCTACACCTTC.

The rearrangement uses TRBV9 and TRBJ2-2; D remains ambiguous. Germline CDR1 SGDLS, CDR2 YYNGEE. The CDR3 has 14 amino acids. V was trimmed by 6 bases and J by 8 bases, leaving 17 bases between them. For the CDR3, the DNA is TGTGCCAGCACCAAAAACCAGCTGGAAGGGGAGCTGTTTTTT. Its translation is CASTKNQLEGELFF.

V gene TRBV9 combines with J gene TRBJ1-2; D gene unclear. The V end was cut by 4 bases, the J end by 7 bases, with 11 bases between. The CDR3 totals 12 residues. The germline CDR1 and CDR2 sequences are SGDLS and YYNGEE. CDR3 amino acids: CASSPSKGGYTF. The CDR3 bases are TGTGCCAGCAGCCCGAGCAAGGGTGGCTACACCTTC.

The rearrangement uses TRBV24-1 and TRBJ2-3, with D perhaps TRBD2 (6 bases). The CDR3 extends over 18 amino acids. V gave up 0 bases and J gave up 4 bases, with 19 bases separating them. The germline gives CDR1 KGHDR, CDR2 SFDVKD. CDR3 in DNA: TGTGCCACCAGTGATTTGACCGGAGGGGTTGGAGGATCAGATACGCAGTATTTT. As protein: CATSDLTGGVGGSDTQYF.

The chain employs TRBV7-9 and TRBJ1-2, with TRBD1 identical over 7 bases. This CDR3 contains 15 residues. The germline CDR1 and CDR2 sequences are SEHNR and FQNEAQ (reference sequence). The junction had 10 bases not matched to a gene; V was cut back by 9 bases and J by 0 bases. Here the CDR3 reads CASIGQVWSNYGYTF. CDR3 nucleotide sequence: TGTGCCAGTATCGGACAGGTTTGGTCTAACTATGGCTACACCTTC. Looking up the rest from reference TRBV7-9 and TRBJ1-2 gives the full variable domain: DTGVSQNPRHKITKRGQNVTFRCDPISEHNRLYWYRQTLGQGPEFLTYFQNEAQLEKSRLLSDRFSAERPKGSFSTLEIQRTEQGDSAMYLCASIGQVWSNYGYTFGSGTRLTVV.

The chain couples TRBV29-1 to TRBJ2-3, with TRBD2 identical over 8 bases. CDR1 is SQVTM, CDR2 ANQGSEA, per germline. The CDR3 runs 15 residues. Trimming removed 4 bases from V and 3 bases from J; junction bases left unmatched: 9. CDR3 DNA sequence: TGCAGCGTTGCCGGGAGGGCCCGAGGAACAGATACGCAGTATTTT. This gives the protein CSVAGRARGTDTQYF.

The chain carries TRBV18 and TRBJ2-5; 8 positions match TRBD1. This CDR3 is built from 14 residues. J lost 5 bases, V lost 3 bases, and 5 bases had no gene match. The germline V gene encodes CDR1 KGHSH and CDR2 LQKENI. In DNA form, the CDR3 reads TGTGCCAGCTCACCTTACGGACAGGGTGAGACCCAGTACTTC. It is translated as CASSPYGQGETQYF.

V and J are TRBV29-1 and TRBJ2-1; TRBD2 matches 12 bases. Trimming took 7 bases from V and 2 from J; bases not matched to a gene: 3. Germline V CDR1 and CDR2: SQVTM, ANQGSEA. The CDR3 contains 14 residues. This chain's CDR3 is CSGLAGVAYNEQFF. For the CDR3, the DNA is TGCAGCGGACTAGCGGGAGTTGCCTACAATGAGCAGTTCTTC.

This clonotype has just one count. CDR3 sequence (DNA): TGCAGCGTTGATTCAAGACCCTATGGCTACACCTTC. Translating it yields CSVDSRPYGYTF. The chain recombines TRBV29-1 with TRBJ1-2; D gene unclear. The CDR3 consists of 12 residues. Looked up from germline, CDR1 is SQVTM and CDR2 is ANQGSEA. The V end lost 3 bases, the J end lost 4 bases, and 9 bases lay between the germline ends.

This chain links TRBV12-3 or TRBV12-4 with TRBJ1-1; D is unresolved. The CDR3 runs 13 residues. Between the trimmed V and J ends, which lost 6 bases and 1 base, there was a span of 9 bases. The chain's CDR3 is CASRLSWNTEAFF. The CDR3 nucleotides are TGTGCCAGCAGGCTCAGTTGGAACACTGAAGCTTTCTTT.

The chain combines TRBV19 with TRBJ1-2; no clear D gene. In germline, CDR1 is LNHDA, CDR2 SQIVND (reference sequence). V was shortened by 2 bases and J by 0 bases, with 16 bases between the two germline ends. The CDR3 extends over 17 amino acids. The CDR3 sequence is CASSIKSTAGSNYGYTF. In DNA form, the CDR3 reads TGTGCCAGTAGTATAAAATCAACGGCAGGTTCTAACTATGGCTACACCTTC.

The V gene is TRBV12-3 or TRBV12-4, the J gene TRBJ2-3; D is uncertain. V dropped 7 bases and J dropped 3 bases, with 17 bases sitting between them. The CDR3 loop spans 15 amino acids. DNA of the CDR3: TGTGCCAGCACTTTTAGGGATCCTTGGACAGATACGCAGTATTTT. As protein: CASTFRDPWTDTQYF.